What follows is one TCR beta chain and its context. Its antigen is not identified. V was pared by 3 bases and J by 2 bases, with 13 bases between. The CDR3 totals 15 residues. The data were taken from a study of T-cell reconstitution after alpha-beta-depleted transplantation in children. Study findings and constraints: Diversity of TCRbeta at day 60 was high in some patients, arising from surviving recipient T cells and thymic progenitors.

Preparation of the TCRbeta library used unique molecular identifiers. MiXCR, run by TCRdb on the PCR reads, gives a single entry per CDR3 protein. The sample lists some 600,000 distinct CDR3 sequences; approximately 12% were seen once. V gene TRBV12-3 or TRBV12-4 combines with J gene TRBJ1-1, with D maybe TRBD1 (6 bases). The material sequenced was PBMCs, mostly from graft donor cells, taken 360 days after TCRalphabeta/CD19-depleted stem cell transplant. The TCR comes from a male patient younger than 18 who had a stem cell transplant for acute myeloid leukemia, so the T cells may come from the graft donor. CDR3 sequence: CASSLFGGPNTEAFF. Written as DNA, the CDR3 is TGTGCCAGCAGTTTGTTCGGGGGGCCTAACACTGAAGCTTTCTTT.